The TCR beta chain described here comes from a study of CD8+CD57+ T cells in acquired aplastic anemia. The CDR3 is made up of 12 amino acids. V lost 10 bases and J 3 bases, leaving 12 bases between the germline ends. Germline-derived CDR1 and CDR2 are MDHEN and SYDVKM. It was genomic DNA that served as the template for profiling TCR beta VDJ and CDR3. Each CDR3 protein is one row after TCRdb ran MiXCR on the reads. The sample has around 430,000 distinct CDR3 sequences, around 30% seen once. This clonotype was recorded a few times. The authors sequenced patients whose flow cytometry had shown CD8+CD57+ cell expansion.

V and J are TRBV28 and TRBJ1-2, with D possibly being TRBD1 (5 bases). The sequenced sample consisted of sorted CD4+, CD8+, or CD8+CD57+ T cells (not recorded which) from PBMCs. The source of this sequence is a human donor with aplastic anemia. CDR3 sequence: CAILGHDYGYTF. The CDR3 DNA is TGTGCCATCCTCGGACATGACTATGGCTACACCTTC.